This T cell receptor (beta chain) was profiled in a study of blood T cell repertoires in COVID-19. At the level of the study: Some COVID-19 samples were acute and others convalescent; all came from the United States, Italy and Spain.

Authors' processing steps: Reference gene primers were amplified, and this amplification served to estimate nucleated cell counts. Here immunoSEQ multiplex PCR was the method, and the copy in TCRdb shows in-frame clones only, minus some. Clone size and V and J calls were adopted from that table, with D and trimming inferred from the DNA. This table has approximately 200,000 clones, more than 65% appearing once. The receptor was isolated from a woman in her fifties or sixties with acute or convalescent COVID-19. The specimen sequenced was peripheral blood.

Written as DNA, the CDR3 is TGTGCCAGCAGTTGGACAGGCTACAATGAGCAGTTCTTC. As protein: CASSWTGYNEQFF. The V gene is TRBV12-3 or TRBV12-4, the J gene TRBJ2-1; TRBD1 matches 7 bases. The CDR3 spans 13 residues. Trimming cost V 4 bases and J 3 bases; bases outside gene matches: 0.